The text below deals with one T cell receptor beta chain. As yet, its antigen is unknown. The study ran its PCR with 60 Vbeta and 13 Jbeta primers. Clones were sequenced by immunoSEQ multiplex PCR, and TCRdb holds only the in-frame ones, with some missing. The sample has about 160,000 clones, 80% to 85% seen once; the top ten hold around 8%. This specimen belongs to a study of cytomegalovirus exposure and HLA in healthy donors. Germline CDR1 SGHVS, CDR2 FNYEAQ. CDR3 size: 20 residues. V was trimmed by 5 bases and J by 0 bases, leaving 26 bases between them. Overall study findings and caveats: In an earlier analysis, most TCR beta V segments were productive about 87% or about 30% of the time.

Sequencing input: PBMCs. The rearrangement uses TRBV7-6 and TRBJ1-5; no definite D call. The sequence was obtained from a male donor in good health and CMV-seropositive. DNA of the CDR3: TGTGCCAGCAGCCCCGGGATTAGTCAGGTGGGAATCAATAGCAATCAGCCCCAGCATTTT. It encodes CASSPGISQVGINSNQPQHF.